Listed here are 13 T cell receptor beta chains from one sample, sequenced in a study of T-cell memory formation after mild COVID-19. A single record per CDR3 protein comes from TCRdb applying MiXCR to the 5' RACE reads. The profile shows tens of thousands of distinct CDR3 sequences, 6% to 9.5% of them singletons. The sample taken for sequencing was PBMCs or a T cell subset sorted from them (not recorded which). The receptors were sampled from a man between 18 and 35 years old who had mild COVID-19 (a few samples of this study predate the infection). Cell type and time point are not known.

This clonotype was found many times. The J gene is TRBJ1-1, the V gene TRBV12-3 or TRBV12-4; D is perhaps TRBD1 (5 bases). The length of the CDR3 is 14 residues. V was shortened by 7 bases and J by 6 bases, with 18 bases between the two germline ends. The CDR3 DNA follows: TGTGCCAGCACCCGCGGGGGTTCCGGGGCTGAAGCTTTCTTT. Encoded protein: CASTRGGSGAEAFF.

The CDR3 DNA follows: TGTGCCAGTTTAGAGGTCGGGGGGTACTATGGCTACACCTTC. Protein sequence: CASLEVGGYYGYTF. The chain joins TRBV12-3 or TRBV12-4 to TRBJ1-2, with a weak D call TRBD1 (5 bases). The CDR3 length is 14 residues. V gave up 9 bases and J gave up 3 bases, with 17 bases separating them.

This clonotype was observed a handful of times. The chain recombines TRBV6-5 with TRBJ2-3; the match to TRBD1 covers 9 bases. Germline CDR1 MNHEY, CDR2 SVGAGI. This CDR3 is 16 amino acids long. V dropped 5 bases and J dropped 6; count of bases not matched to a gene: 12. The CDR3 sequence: CASSVRTGVPRDTQYF. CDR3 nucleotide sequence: TGTGCCAGCAGTGTTCGGACAGGGGTCCCTCGGGATACGCAGTATTTT.

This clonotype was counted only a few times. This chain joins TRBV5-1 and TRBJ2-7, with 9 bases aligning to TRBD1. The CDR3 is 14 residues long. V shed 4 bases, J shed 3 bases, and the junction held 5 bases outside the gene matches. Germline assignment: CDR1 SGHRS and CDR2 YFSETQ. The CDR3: CASSSGQGSYEQYF. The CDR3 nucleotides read TGCGCCAGCAGCAGTGGACAGGGGAGCTACGAGCAGTACTTC.

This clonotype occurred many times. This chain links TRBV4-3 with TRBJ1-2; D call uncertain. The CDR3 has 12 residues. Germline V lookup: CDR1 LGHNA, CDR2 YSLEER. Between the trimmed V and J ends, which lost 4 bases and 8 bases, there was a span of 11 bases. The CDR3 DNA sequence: TGCGCCAGCAGCCGCCGATCTGGAGGCTACACCTTC. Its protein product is CASSRRSGGYTF.

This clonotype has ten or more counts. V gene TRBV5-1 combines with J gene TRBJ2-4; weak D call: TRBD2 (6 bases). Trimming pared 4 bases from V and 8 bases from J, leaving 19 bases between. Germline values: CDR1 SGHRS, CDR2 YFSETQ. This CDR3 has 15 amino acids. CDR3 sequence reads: CASSPQGGSQDIQYF. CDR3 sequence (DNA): TGCGCCAGCAGCCCACAAGGAGGGAGCCAAGACATTCAGTACTTC.

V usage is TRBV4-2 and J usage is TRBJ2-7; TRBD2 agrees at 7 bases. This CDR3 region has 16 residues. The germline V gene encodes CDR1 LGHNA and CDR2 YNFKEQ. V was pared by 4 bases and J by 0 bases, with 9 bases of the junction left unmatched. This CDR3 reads CASSPQSGGDSYEQYF. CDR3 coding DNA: TGTGCCAGCAGCCCCCAAAGTGGGGGGGACTCCTACGAGCAGTACTTC.

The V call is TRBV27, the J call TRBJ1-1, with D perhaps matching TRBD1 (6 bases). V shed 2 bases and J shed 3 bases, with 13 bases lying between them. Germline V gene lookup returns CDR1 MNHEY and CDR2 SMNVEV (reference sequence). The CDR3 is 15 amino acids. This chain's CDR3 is CASSLIGRGDTEAFF. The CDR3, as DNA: TGTGCCAGCAGTTTAATAGGCAGGGGTGACACTGAAGCTTTCTTT.

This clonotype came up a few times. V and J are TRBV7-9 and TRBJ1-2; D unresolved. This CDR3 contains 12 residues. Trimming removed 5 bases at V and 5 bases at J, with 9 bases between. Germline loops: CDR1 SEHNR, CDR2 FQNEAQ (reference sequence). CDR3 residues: CASSTDFYGYTF. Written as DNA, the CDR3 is TGTGCCAGCAGCACGGACTTTTATGGCTACACCTTC.

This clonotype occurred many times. For the CDR3, the DNA is TGTGCCAGCAGCCTAGGTGTATCATCCAAAGGCTACACCTTC. Residues: CASSLGVSSKGYTF. V gene TRBV7-9 combines with J gene TRBJ1-2; D uncertain. V lost 5 bases, J lost 8 bases, and 18 bases lay in between. This CDR3 is built from 14 residues. The V gene's germline CDR1 is SEHNR and CDR2 FQNEAQ (reference sequence).

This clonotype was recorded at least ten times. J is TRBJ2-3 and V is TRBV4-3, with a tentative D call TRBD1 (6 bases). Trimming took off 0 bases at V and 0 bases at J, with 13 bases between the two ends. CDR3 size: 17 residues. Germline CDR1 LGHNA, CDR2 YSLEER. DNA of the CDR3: TGCGCCAGCAGCCAAGATTGGTCGACAGGCAGCACAGATACGCAGTATTTT. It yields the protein CASSQDWSTGSTDTQYF.

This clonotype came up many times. The CDR3: CASSLSGPTDTQYF. The CDR3 coding sequence is TGCGCCAGCAGCTTGTCGGGGCCAACAGATACGCAGTATTTT. This chain links TRBV5-1 with TRBJ2-3, with D perhaps given as TRBD1 or TRBD2 (5 bases each). The CDR3 contains 14 residues. Germline CDR1 SGHRS, CDR2 YFSETQ. V dropped 1 base and J dropped 3 bases, with 9 bases sitting between them.

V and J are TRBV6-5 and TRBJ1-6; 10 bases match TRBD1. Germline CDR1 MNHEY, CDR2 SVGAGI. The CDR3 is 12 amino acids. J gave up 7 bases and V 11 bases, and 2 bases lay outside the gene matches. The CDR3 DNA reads TGTGCCGGGACAGGGGAAAATTCACCCCTCCACTTT. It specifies CAGTGENSPLHF.